These T cell receptor beta chains were read from a single sample in a study of cytomegalovirus exposure and HLA in healthy donors. Repertoires were generated with immunoSEQ multiplex PCR, while TCRdb's copy carries only in-frame clones and drops some. The sample lists roughly 130,000 clones; approximately 89% were seen once. What was sequenced was PBMCs. The receptors shown here come from a man between 25 and 39 years old in good health and CMV-seronegative. Both conserved end residues are part of each CDR3. The D gene is left open where the match is weak. Clone size is given for some rows only: seen once, a few or many times, or a class if the clone is expanded.

TRBJ2-1,TRBV11-2,TRBD2,NA,TGTGCCAGCAGCGGGGGACTAGCAAATGAGCAGTTCTTC,CASSGGLANEQFF
TRBJ2-5,TRBV4-1,TRBD2,NA,TGCGCCAGCAGCCAATCGGCGGGGGGGGAAGAGACCCAGTACTTC,CASSQSAGGEETQYF
TRBJ1-5,TRBV19,NA,NA,TGTGCCAGTAGTATAGTTCCGGTCTCGAGCAATCAGCCCCAGCATTTT,CASSIVPVSSNQPQHF
TRBJ1-5,TRBV18,TRBD1,NA,TGTGCCAGCTCAATCGCAACAGGGGTCGTCAATCAGCCCCAGCATTTT,CASSIATGVVNQPQHF
TRBJ1-4,TRBV7-3,NA,NA,TGTGCCAGCAGCCTCCTAGCTAATGAAAAACTGTTTTTT,CASSLLANEKLFF
TRBJ2-1,TRBV29-1,NA,NA,TGCAGCGTTGTGGCGGGGCAGTCAGGCTATGAGCAGTTCTTC,CSVVAGQSGYEQFF
TRBJ2-5,TRBV18,TRBD1,NA,TGTGCCAGCTCGGACAGGCAAGAGACCCAGTACTTC,CASSDRQETQYF
TRBJ1-3,TRBV7-9,NA,NA,TGTGCCAGCAGCTTCGACAGGCCGGCTTCTGGAAACACCATATATTTT,CASSFDRPASGNTIYF
TRBJ1-6,TRBV28,TRBD1,few,TGTGCCAGCAGTTTAGCCGGGACAGGGGCCTCACCCCTCCACTTT,CASSLAGTGASPLHF
TRBJ1-6,TRBV7-2,NA,NA,TGTGCCAGCAGCCCCTTCGATTCACCCCTCCACTTT,CASSPFDSPLHF
TRBJ2-1,TRBV27,TRBD1,NA,TGTGCCAGCAGTATCGACCGGGACAGTCTCGGTGAGCAGTTCTTC,CASSIDRDSLGEQFF